This section outlines one T cell receptor beta chain sequence together with its context. Assay used: immunoSEQ multiplex PCR; TCRdb lists only in-frame clones, some missing. Among about 93,000 clones, around 85% were seen once, and the ten largest hold more than 7%. The length of the CDR3 is 13 residues. In germline, CDR1 is SGHRS, CDR2 YFSETQ. Between the trimmed V and J ends, which lost 4 bases and 1 base, there was a span of 9 bases. These data are taken from a study of T cell responses to AZD1222 COVID-19 vaccine. The TCR comes from an adult in good health. The sample here was peripheral blood, taken on day 0 of AZD1222 vaccination. This chain joins TRBV5-1 and TRBJ2-7, with D uncertain. CDR3 amino acids: CASSLTGSYEQYF. CDR3 sequence (DNA): TGCGCCAGCAGCCTGACTGGGTCCTACGAGCAGTACTTC.